This T cell receptor (beta chain) was identified during a study of blood T cells in healthy people across ages. Sample-barcoded 5' priming and a J-beta primer mix drove a second PCR of roughly 6 to 12 cycles. Each CDR3 protein gets one entry after TCRdb re-called the 5' RACE reads with MiXCR. The sample comprises about 1,400,000 distinct CDR3 sequences, almost 60% of which are singletons, and 6.5% to 8.5% rests with the top ten. Germline CDR1 reads MNHEY; CDR2 reads SVGAGI. Trimming stripped 6 bases from V and 5 bases from J, with 16 bases between. The CDR3 sequence is 15 residues long. This sequence joins TRBV6-5 and TRBJ1-4; no clear D. This sequence originates from a man between 18 and 29 years old in good health. Sequenced material: blood. The CDR3 is CASRRSESMNEKLFF. CDR3 nucleotide sequence: TGTGCCAGCAGAAGATCCGAATCGATGAATGAAAAACTGTTTTTT.